These 8 T cell receptor beta chains share one sample of origin, sequenced in a study of read filtering for tumor transcriptome and immune sequencing. From around 440 ng of RNA, a library with molecular barcoded alpha/delta and beta/gamma adaptors was made. TCRdb used MiXCR to reprocess the reads, holding one entry per CDR3 protein. In the table there are about 30,000 distinct CDR3 sequences, 18% of which are singletons. Sequenced sample: a population of CD138-negative cells sorted from bone marrow. These receptor sequences come from a donor at least 40 years old with multiple myeloma.

This clonotype was seen repeatedly, ten times or more. V usage is TRBV18 and J usage is TRBJ1-1; D gene ambiguous. Trimming cost V 6 bases and J 7 bases, with 15 bases left between them. The CDR3 is made up of 13 amino acids. CDR1 is KGHSH, CDR2 LQKENI, per germline. CDR3 coding DNA: TGTGCCAGCTCTCCGTCCAAGAATGTTGAAGCTTTCTTT. This encodes CASSPSKNVEAFF.

This clonotype has ten or more counts. The CDR3 DNA reads as TGTGCCAGCAGCCTCGGGACTAGCGGCTACACAGATACGCAGTATTTT. Translating gives CASSLGTSGYTDTQYF. The V call is TRBV5-5, the J call TRBJ2-3; 11 bases match TRBD2. The V segment lost 4 bases and the J segment 2 bases; nucleotides outside the gene matches: 6. The CDR3 covers 16 residues. CDR1 and CDR2 (germline): SGHKS, YYEKEE (reference sequence).

Of note for this clonotype: With only one base between it and a far larger clone, this is likely a read error. Written as DNA, the CDR3 is TGTGCCAGCAGCCCAACCGTTGGCGCCCCAGAGACCCAGTTCTTC. As protein: CASSPTVGAPETQFF. The chain carries TRBV7-9 and TRBJ2-1; D remains ambiguous. V was cut by 5 bases and J by 13 bases, with 24 bases left in between. This CDR3 contains 15 residues. CDR1 is SEHNR, CDR2 FQNEAQ, per germline (reference sequence).

There are many counts of this clonotype. The chain joins TRBV2 to TRBJ2-5; TRBD1 or TRBD2 may be the D gene (5 bases each). Germline V gene sequence: CDR1 SNHLY, CDR2 FYNNEI. Trimming left V 1 base short and J 5 bases short, with 11 bases between. This CDR3 comprises 14 residues. CDR3 DNA sequence: TGTGCCAGCAGTGAAGAGCCGGGGCGGGAGACCCAGTACTTC. Protein sequence: CASSEEPGRETQYF.

This clonotype was seen ten or more times. The V gene is TRBV7-8, the J gene TRBJ2-5, with 10 bases fitting TRBD2. CDR3 length equals 14 residues. Germline V gives CDR1 SGHVS, CDR2 FQNEAQ. The V gene end was trimmed by 5 bases and the J gene end by 5 bases; junction bases not matched to a gene: 5. This CDR3 is CASSRAGGSETQYF. The DNA of the CDR3 is TGTGCCAGCAGCAGAGCGGGGGGGAGCGAGACCCAGTACTTC.

Concerning this clonotype: At one of its ends the junction is not consistent with the germline gene, which may arise from a read error. The J gene is TRBJ2-3, the V gene TRBV20-1; 9 nucleotides line up with TRBD2. This CDR3 contains 15 residues. The germline V gene encodes CDR1 DFQATT and CDR2 SNEGSKA (reference sequence). DNA of the CDR3: TGCAGTGCTCGAGATTGGCTAGCGGGGACAGATACGCAGTATTTT. As protein: CSARDWLAGTDTQYF.

This clonotype was detected ten times or more. J is TRBJ2-2 and V is TRBV20-1; D gene unclear. The CDR3 is 17 residues long. CDR1 and CDR2 from the germline V gene are DFQATT and SNEGSKA (reference sequence). Trimming took off 0 bases at V and 3 bases at J, with 17 bases between the two ends. The CDR3 DNA reads as TGCAGTGCTAGAGACTATTCGGCACTGGCGGACACCGGGGAGCTGTTTTTT. Protein product: CSARDYSALADTGELFF.

This clonotype showed up just a few times. The rearrangement uses TRBV5-1 and TRBJ1-2; the match to TRBD1 covers 9 bases. The germline CDR1 and CDR2 sequences are SGHRS and YFSETQ. J gave up 2 bases and V 3 bases, and 5 bases lay outside the gene matches. There are 15 residues in the CDR3. The CDR3, as DNA: TGCGCCAGCAGCTGGGAGGGGACAGGGAACTATGGCTACACCTTC. This codes for CASSWEGTGNYGYTF.